These 12 T cell receptor beta chains were sequenced from one sample in a study of T cell responses to AZD1222 COVID-19 vaccine. Assay used: immunoSEQ multiplex PCR; TCRdb lists only in-frame clones, some missing. Of 95,000 to 100,000 clones in the sample, approximately 84% were seen once. The sample here was peripheral blood, taken 28 days after the second AZD1222 dose. The receptors here all came from an adult who received the AZD1222 COVID-19 vaccine.

This clone appeared once. The chain recombines TRBV7-9 with TRBJ2-7, with D possibly TRBD1 on 5 matching bases. In germline, CDR1 is SEHNR, CDR2 FQNEAQ (reference sequence). V shed 5 bases and J shed 4 bases, with 15 bases lying between them. The CDR3 covers 14 residues. The CDR3 loop reads CASSPRTDRYEQYF. The CDR3 region has the DNA TGTGCCAGCAGCCCACGAACCGACAGATACGAGCAGTACTTC.

The V call is TRBV5-1, the J call TRBJ1-1; tentative D call: TRBD1 (5 bases). CDR1 SGHRS and CDR2 YFSETQ come from the germline V gene. This CDR3 has 15 amino acids. With 0 bases removed from V and 6 bases from J, the gap between germline ends came to 15 bases. CDR3 DNA: TGCGCCAGCAGCTTGGAAGGGGACGGAGGCGCTGAAGCTTTCTTT. This gives the protein CASSLEGDGGAEAFF. Variable domain in full (rest from reference TRBV5-1 and TRBJ1-1): KAGVTQTPRYLIKTRGQQVTLSCSPISGHRSVSWYQQTPGQGLQFLFEYFSETQRNKGNFPGRFSGRQFSNSRSEMNVSTLELGDSALYLCASSLEGDGGAEAFFGQGTRLTVV.

The CDR3 reads CASSMDSSPASPYGYTF. The CDR3 region has the DNA TGTGCCAGTAGTATGGACAGTTCTCCGGCCTCCCCTTATGGCTACACCTTC. This chain links TRBV19 with TRBJ1-2; a weak D match, TRBD1 (6 bases). Germline V CDR1 and CDR2: LNHDA, SQIVND (reference sequence). The CDR3 is 17 amino acids. The V and J ends lost 3 bases and 5 bases respectively, with 22 bases between them.

The genes are TRBV19 and TRBJ2-7, with D unclear. Germline CDR1 reads LNHDA; CDR2 reads SQIVND (reference sequence). CDR3 length: 13 residues. V lost 2 bases and J lost 1, with 6 bases in between. The CDR3 DNA follows: TGTGCCAGTAGTATATACTGGTCCTACGAGCAGTACTTC. Translated, it gives CASSIYWSYEQYF. Full variable domain (remainder filled in from reference TRBV19 and TRBJ2-7): DGGITQSPKYLFRKEGQNVTLSCEQNLNHDAMYWYRQDPGQGLRLIYYSQIVNDFQKGDIAEGYSVSREKKESFPLTVTSAQKNPTAFYLCASSIYWSYEQYFGPGTRLTVT.

The chain has TRBV19 and TRBJ2-5; 10 nucleotides line up with TRBD2. The CDR3 runs 16 residues. Germline V gives CDR1 LNHDA, CDR2 SQIVND (reference sequence). V shed 4 bases, J shed 5 bases, and the junction held 10 bases outside the gene matches. The CDR3 DNA sequence: TGTGCCAGTAGTACTAAGAGCGGGAGGGCCTTCGAGACCCAGTACTTC. This translates into CASSTKSGRAFETQYF.

CDR3 sequence (DNA): TGTGCCAGCAGCTTAAGCGGAATTGAAGCTTTCTTT. Protein sequence: CASSLSGIEAFF. The chain recombines TRBV7-9 with TRBJ1-1; no definite D call. The CDR3 is 12 residues long. V lost 2 bases and J lost 7, with 8 bases in between. Germline assignment: CDR1 SEHNR and CDR2 FQNEAQ (reference sequence).

The chain couples TRBV21-1 to TRBJ2-1; TRBD2 is taken as the D call from the table, unchecked against the DNA. TRBV21-1 constitutes a pseudogene. This CDR3 is 17 amino acids long. CDR3 amino acids: CASSKYGGAAVYNEQFF. In nucleotides, the CDR3 is TGTGCCAGCAGCAAATATGGCGGGGCGGCCGTTTACAATGAGCAGTTCTTC.

This chain links TRBV28 with TRBJ2-7; D tentatively fits TRBD1 or TRBD2 (5 bases each). The CDR3 sequence is 14 residues long. V was trimmed by 3 bases and J by 2 bases, leaving 11 bases between them. CDR1 MDHEN and CDR2 SYDVKM come from the germline V gene. The CDR3 sequence is CASSFQKGPYEQYF. The DNA for the CDR3 is TGTGCCAGCAGTTTTCAGAAGGGACCCTACGAGCAGTACTTC. The full variable domain, with the rest looked up from reference TRBV28 and TRBJ2-7, is DVKVTQSSRYLVKRTGEKVFLECVQDMDHENMFWYRQDPGLGLRLIYFSYDVKMKEKGDIPEGYSVSREKKERFSLILESASTNQTSMYLCASSFQKGPYEQYFGPGTRLTVT.

The chain combines TRBV19 with TRBJ2-2; D may be TRBD2 (6 bases). CDR1 is LNHDA, CDR2 SQIVND, per germline (reference sequence). This CDR3 contains 14 residues. Trimming removed 10 bases at V and 1 base at J, with 13 bases between. This CDR3 reads CATREQLNTGELFF. CDR3 coding DNA: TGTGCCACCCGGGAGCAGTTGAACACCGGGGAGCTGTTTTTT. The whole variable domain, filled in from reference TRBV19 and TRBJ2-2, reads DGGITQSPKYLFRKEGQNVTLSCEQNLNHDAMYWYRQDPGQGLRLIYYSQIVNDFQKGDIAEGYSVSREKKESFPLTVTSAQKNPTAFYLCATREQLNTGELFFGEGSRLTVL.

This clone occurred once. The chain uses TRBV2 and TRBJ2-5; 10 nucleotides match TRBD1. The CDR3 has 12 amino acids. The germline gives CDR1 SNHLY, CDR2 FYNNEI. The J segment lost 5 bases and the V segment lost 8 bases, leaving 2 bases of the junction unmatched. CDR3 amino acids: CASGTGVETQYF. The CDR3 nucleotides read TGTGCCAGCGGGACAGGGGTGGAGACCCAGTACTTC.

The chain combines TRBV7-6 with TRBJ1-6; TRBD1 agrees at 9 bases. CDR1 is SGHVS and CDR2 is FNYEAQ in the germline V gene. The ends lost 4 bases at V and 8 bases at J; junction bases unmatched: 6. The CDR3 spans 15 residues. The CDR3 is CASSSDRGSYSPLHF. CDR3 DNA sequence: TGTGCCAGCAGCTCGGACAGGGGTTCCTATTCACCCCTCCACTTT.

This chain joins TRBV5-1 and TRBJ2-3; D gene ambiguous. Trimming pared 0 bases from V and 4 bases from J, leaving 0 bases between. This CDR3 is 11 amino acids long. The germline V gene encodes CDR1 SGHRS and CDR2 YFSETQ. The CDR3 here is CASSLADTQYF. CDR3 DNA: TGCGCCAGCAGCTTGGCAGATACGCAGTATTTT.